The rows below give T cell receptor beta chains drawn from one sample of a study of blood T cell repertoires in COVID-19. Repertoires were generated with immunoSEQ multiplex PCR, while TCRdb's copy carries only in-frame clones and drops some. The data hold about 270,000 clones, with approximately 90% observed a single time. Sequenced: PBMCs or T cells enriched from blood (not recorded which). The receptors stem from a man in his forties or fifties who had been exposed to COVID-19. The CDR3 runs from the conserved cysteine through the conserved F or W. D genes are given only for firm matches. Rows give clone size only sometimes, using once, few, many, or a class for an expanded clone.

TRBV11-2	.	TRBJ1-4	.	CASSLRGGTNEKLFF	TGTGCCAGCAGCCTCCGGGGGGGAACTAATGAAAAACTGTTTTTT
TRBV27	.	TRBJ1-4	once	CASSLLGGDEKLFF	TGTGCCAGCAGTTTATTAGGCGGGGACGAAAAACTGTTTTTT
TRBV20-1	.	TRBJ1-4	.	CSVRGTEKLFF	TGCAGTGTGCGGGGCACTGAAAAACTGTTTTTT
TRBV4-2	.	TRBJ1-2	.	CASSQEQGATNGYTF	TGTGCCAGCAGCCAGGAACAGGGAGCCACCAATGGCTACACCTTC
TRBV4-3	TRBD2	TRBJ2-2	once	CASSPAGGLNTGELFF	TGCGCCAGCAGCCCCGCGGGAGGACTGAACACCGGGGAGCTGTTTTTT
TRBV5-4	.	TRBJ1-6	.	CASSLGFRTADNSPLHF	TGTGCCAGCAGCTTGGGCTTCCGGACAGCGGATAATTCACCCCTCCACTTT
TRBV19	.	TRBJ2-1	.	CASSADQRDEQFF	TGTGCCAGTAGCGCGGACCAGAGGGATGAGCAGTTCTTC
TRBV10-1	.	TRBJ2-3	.	CASSEQQTTDTQYF	TGCGCCAGCAGTGAACAGCAGACCACAGATACGCAGTATTTT
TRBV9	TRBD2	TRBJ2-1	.	CASSVGTSGSDEQFF	TGTGCCAGCAGCGTAGGGACTAGCGGGAGCGATGAGCAGTTCTTC
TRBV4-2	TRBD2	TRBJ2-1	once	CASSHPRLADSYNEQFF	TGTGCCAGCAGCCACCCCAGGCTAGCGGACTCCTACAATGAGCAGTTCTTC
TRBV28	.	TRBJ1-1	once	CASSSPDSSIAFF	TGTGCCAGCAGTTCGCCGGACAGTAGTATAGCTTTCTTT
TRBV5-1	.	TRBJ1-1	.	CASSAGGPTIGMNTEAFF	TGCGCCAGCAGCGCGGGGGGGCCGACTATAGGAATGAACACTGAAGCTTTCTTT
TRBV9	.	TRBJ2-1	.	CASSVGGRSNEQFF	TGTGCCAGCAGCGTAGGAGGGAGGTCCAATGAGCAGTTCTTC
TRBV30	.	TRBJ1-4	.	CAWNRVSFWEACEKLFF	TGTGCCTGGAACAGGGTATCGTTTTGGGAAGCTTGTGAAAAACTGTTTTTT
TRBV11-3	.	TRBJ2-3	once	CASSLDAKAASTDTQYF	TGTGCCAGCAGCTTAGACGCTAAGGCGGCTAGCACAGATACGCAGTATTTT
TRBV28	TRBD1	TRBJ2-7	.	CASSPSGQGGYEQYF	TGTGCCAGCAGTCCCTCGGGACAGGGGGGGTACGAGCAGTACTTC
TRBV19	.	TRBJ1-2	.	CASIGGTNYGYTF	TGTGCCAGTATAGGCGGTACTAACTATGGCTACACCTTC
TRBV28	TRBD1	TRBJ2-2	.	CASSPVQGAGTGELFF	TGTGCCAGCAGTCCCGTACAGGGGGCAGGGACCGGGGAGCTGTTTTTT
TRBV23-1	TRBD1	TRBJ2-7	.	CASSPRGRREQYF	TGCGCCAGCAGTCCGAGGGGGCGACGCGAGCAGTACTTC
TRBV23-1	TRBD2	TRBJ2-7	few	CASSQGPSGRALFEQYF	TGCGCCAGCAGTCAAGGGCCTAGCGGGAGGGCCCTTTTCGAGCAGTACTTC
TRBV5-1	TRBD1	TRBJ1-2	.	CASSLDPGGGYGYTF	TGCGCCAGCAGCTTGGATCCAGGGGGCGGCTATGGCTACACCTTC
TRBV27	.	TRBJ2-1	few	CASSFQVRTAEQFF	TGTGCCAGCAGTTTCCAAGTTAGGACAGCTGAGCAGTTCTTC
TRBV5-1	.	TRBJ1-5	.	CASSLESGTRIQPQHF	TGCGCCAGCAGCTTGGAATCCGGGACAAGGATTCAGCCCCAGCATTTT
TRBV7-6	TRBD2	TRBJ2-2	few	CASSLRTSGSQTGELFF	TGTGCCAGCAGCCTGAGGACTAGCGGGAGCCAGACCGGGGAGCTGTTTTTT
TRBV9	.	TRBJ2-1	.	CASSVFSGKNNEQFF	TGTGCCAGCAGCGTATTTAGCGGAAAGAACAATGAGCAGTTCTTC
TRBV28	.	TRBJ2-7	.	CASSSSLVHYEQYF	TGTGCCAGCAGTTCCTCACTAGTGCACTACGAGCAGTACTTC
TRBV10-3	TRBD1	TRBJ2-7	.	CAISESLDRIYEQYF	TGTGCCATCAGTGAGTCGCTGGACAGGATCTACGAGCAGTACTTC
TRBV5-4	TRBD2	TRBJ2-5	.	CASSFGGSATGTQYF	TGTGCCAGCAGCTTCGGCGGGAGCGCCACAGGGACCCAGTACTTC
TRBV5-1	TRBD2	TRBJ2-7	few	CASSETSGHLYEQYF	TGCGCCAGCAGCGAGACTAGCGGGCACCTCTACGAGCAGTACTTC
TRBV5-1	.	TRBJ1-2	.	CASSTGQRDGYTF	TGCGCCAGCAGCACCGGACAACGAGATGGCTACACCTTC
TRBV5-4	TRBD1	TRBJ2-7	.	CASSSPGQEQYF	TGTGCCAGCAGCTCGCCGGGACAGGAGCAGTACTTC
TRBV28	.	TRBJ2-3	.	CASSLRQNTQYF	TGTGCCAGCAGTTTAAGACAGAATACGCAGTATTTT
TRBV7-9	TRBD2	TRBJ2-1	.	CASRAPGLAIHNEQFF	TGTGCCAGCAGGGCGCCGGGACTAGCAATCCACAATGAGCAGTTCTTC
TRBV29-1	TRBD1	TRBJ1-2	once	CSVETGEDGYTF	TGCAGCGTTGAGACAGGGGAGGATGGCTACACCTTC
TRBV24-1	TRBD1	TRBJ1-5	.	CATSDFQEGQFNQPQHF	TGTGCCACCAGTGATTTCCAAGAGGGACAGTTTAATCAGCCCCAGCATTTT
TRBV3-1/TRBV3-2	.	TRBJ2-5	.	CASSYRTGFRETQYF	TGTGCCAGCAGCTATCGTACAGGGTTTCGGGAGACCCAGTACTTC
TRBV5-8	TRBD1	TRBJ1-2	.	CASREGQVNYGYTF	TGTGCCAGCAGGGAGGGACAGGTCAACTATGGCTACACCTTC
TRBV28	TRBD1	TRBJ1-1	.	CASSLLGQGAGNTEAFF	TGTGCCAGCAGTTTATTGGGACAGGGGGCGGGAAACACTGAAGCTTTCTTT
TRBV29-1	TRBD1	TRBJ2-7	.	CSVAGQGALEQYF	TGCAGCGTTGCTGGACAGGGGGCCCTCGAGCAGTACTTC
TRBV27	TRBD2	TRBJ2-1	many	CASSSLLAGSYNEQFF	TGTGCCAGCAGTTCGCTACTAGCGGGCTCCTACAATGAGCAGTTCTTC
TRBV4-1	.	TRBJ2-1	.	CASSRALGEYNEQFF	TGCGCCAGCAGCCGTGCCCTCGGGGAATACAATGAGCAGTTCTTC
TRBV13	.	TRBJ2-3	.	CASSGRGTSNTDTQYF	TGTGCCAGCAGCGGCAGAGGGACTTCCAACACAGATACGCAGTATTTT
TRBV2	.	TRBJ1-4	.	CASRLRGIDEKLFF	TGTGCCAGCAGATTGAGGGGGATTGATGAAAAACTGTTTTTT
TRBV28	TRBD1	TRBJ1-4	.	CASRTQGSNEKLFF	TGTGCCAGCAGGACACAGGGGTCTAATGAAAAACTGTTTTTT
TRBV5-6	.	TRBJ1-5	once	CASSFKGVHQPQHF	TGTGCCAGCAGCTTCAAGGGGGTTCATCAGCCCCAGCATTTT
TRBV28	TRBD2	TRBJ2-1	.	CASSPLAGGAYNEQFF	TGTGCCAGCAGTCCCTTAGCGGGAGGTGCGTACAATGAGCAGTTCTTC
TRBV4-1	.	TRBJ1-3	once	CASSQDLAGYGNTIYF	TGCGCCAGCAGCCAAGATTTGGCAGGGTACGGAAACACCATATATTTT
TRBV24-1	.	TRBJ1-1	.	CATSDSGATEAFF	TGTGCCACCAGTGACTCTGGGGCCACTGAAGCTTTCTTT
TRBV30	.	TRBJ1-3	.	CAWTPRVSGNTIYF	TGTGCCTGGACCCCCAGGGTCTCTGGAAACACCATATATTTT
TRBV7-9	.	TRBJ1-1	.	CASSFDARYAEAFF	TGTGCCAGCAGCTTCGACGCTAGATATGCTGAAGCTTTCTTT
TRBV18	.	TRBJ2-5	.	CASSRGQQETQYF	TGTGCCAGCTCACGTGGACAGCAAGAGACCCAGTACTTC
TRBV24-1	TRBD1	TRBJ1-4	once	CATSESGTVHEKLFF	TGTGCCACCAGTGAGTCCGGGACAGTTCATGAAAAACTGTTTTTT